The following is a T cell receptor beta chain sequence with its context. The data derive from a study of blood T cell repertoires in COVID-19. About the research overall: Sites in the United States, Italy and Spain provided acute and convalescent COVID-19 samples.

V lost 3 bases and J lost 1, with 16 bases in between. Germline-derived CDR1 and CDR2 are LGHNA and YNFKEQ. The CDR3 is 16 residues long. Sequencing used immunoSEQ multiplex PCR; TCRdb keeps in-frame clones, though not all of them. This table holds about 120,000 clones, 85% found once. The clonotype originates from a man older than 75 with acute or convalescent COVID-19. Material: peripheral blood. This rearrangement joins TRBV4-2 to TRBJ2-7, with D perhaps matching TRBD1 (5 bases). The CDR3, as DNA: TGTGCCAGCAGCCATGTCCCAGGGTCGCCTTCCTACGAGCAGTACTTC. This encodes CASSHVPGSPSYEQYF.